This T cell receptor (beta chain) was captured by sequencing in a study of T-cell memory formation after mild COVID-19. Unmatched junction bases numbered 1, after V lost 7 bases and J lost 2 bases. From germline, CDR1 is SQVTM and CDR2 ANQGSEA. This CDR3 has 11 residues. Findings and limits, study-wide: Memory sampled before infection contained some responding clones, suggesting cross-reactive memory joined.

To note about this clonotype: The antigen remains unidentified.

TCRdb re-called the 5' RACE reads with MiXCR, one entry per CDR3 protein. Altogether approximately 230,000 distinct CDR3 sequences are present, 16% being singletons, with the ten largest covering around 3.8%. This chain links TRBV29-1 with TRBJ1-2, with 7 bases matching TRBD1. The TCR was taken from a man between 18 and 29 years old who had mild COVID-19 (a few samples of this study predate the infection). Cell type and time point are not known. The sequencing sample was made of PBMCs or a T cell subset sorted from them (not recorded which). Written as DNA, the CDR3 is TGCAGCGGACAGGGAAACTATGGCTACACCTTC. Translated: CSGQGNYGYTF. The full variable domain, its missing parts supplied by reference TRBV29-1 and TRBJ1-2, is SAVISQKPSRDICQRGTSLTIQCQVDSQVTMMFWYRQQPGQSLTLIATANQGSEATYESGFVIDKFPISRPNLTFSTLTVSNMSPEDSSIYLCSGQGNYGYTFGSGTRLTVV.